This T cell receptor beta chain was observed in a study of shared clonotypes between healthy human individuals. Study details: A few men and a couple of women, aged 18 to 49, were donors. Three CD4 naive, three CD4 memory, two CD8 naive and one CD8 memory plate were used per donor.

Some clones are missing from TCRdb's copy, which holds only in-frame ones; the method was immunoSEQ multiplex PCR. Here the sample spans 2.5 million or so clones, over 85% being singletons. Study-level results: Unshared clonotypes carried lower generation probabilities than those common to all four donors.

Researchers partitioned CD4+ cells into CD45RA+ naive and CD45RA-negative memory subsets. Regarding this clone: The antigen is undetermined.

Specimen: naive CD4+ T cells sorted from blood. Described subset: CD45RA+ positively selected. This receptor was taken from a man aged 18 to 29 in good health.

CDR3: CASGGARGGTDTQYF. The CDR3 nucleotides are TGTGCCAGCGGAGGAGCTAGAGGGGGCACAGATACGCAGTATTTT. The chain links TRBV6-6 to TRBJ2-3; possibly TRBD1 or TRBD2 for D (5 bases each). From germline, CDR1 is MNHNY and CDR2 SVGAGI (reference sequence). V was cut by 8 bases and J by 1 base, with 16 bases left in between. This CDR3 contains 15 residues.